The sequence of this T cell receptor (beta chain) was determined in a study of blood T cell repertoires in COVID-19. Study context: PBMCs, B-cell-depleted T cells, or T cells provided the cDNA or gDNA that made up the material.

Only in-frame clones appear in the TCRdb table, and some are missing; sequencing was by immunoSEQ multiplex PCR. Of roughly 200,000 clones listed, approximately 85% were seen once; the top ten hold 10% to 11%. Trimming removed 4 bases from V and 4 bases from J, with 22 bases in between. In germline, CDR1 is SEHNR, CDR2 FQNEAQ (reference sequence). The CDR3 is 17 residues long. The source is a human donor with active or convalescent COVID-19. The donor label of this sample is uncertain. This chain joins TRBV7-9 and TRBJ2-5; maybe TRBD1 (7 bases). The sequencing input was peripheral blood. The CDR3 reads CASSSRRGGGGRETQYF. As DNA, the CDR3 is TGTGCCAGCAGCTCCAGGAGGGGAGGAGGGGGCCGAGAGACCCAGTACTTC.